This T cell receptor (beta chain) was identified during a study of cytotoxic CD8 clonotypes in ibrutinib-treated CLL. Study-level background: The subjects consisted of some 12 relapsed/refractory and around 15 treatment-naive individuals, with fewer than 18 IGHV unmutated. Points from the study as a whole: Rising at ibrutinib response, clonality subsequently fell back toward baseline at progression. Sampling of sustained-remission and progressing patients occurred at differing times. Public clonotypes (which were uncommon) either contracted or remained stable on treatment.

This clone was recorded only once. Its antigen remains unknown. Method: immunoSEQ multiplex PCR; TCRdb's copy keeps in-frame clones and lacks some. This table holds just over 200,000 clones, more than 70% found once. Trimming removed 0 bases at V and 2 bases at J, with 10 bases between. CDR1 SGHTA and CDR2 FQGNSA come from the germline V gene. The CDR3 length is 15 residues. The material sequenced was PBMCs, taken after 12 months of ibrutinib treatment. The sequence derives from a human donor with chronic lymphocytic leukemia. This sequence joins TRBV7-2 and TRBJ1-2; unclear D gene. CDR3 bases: TGTGCCAGCAGCTTAGCGTTCCAGACGAACTATGGCTACACCTTC. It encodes CASSLAFQTNYGYTF.